Listed below are T cell receptor beta chains from one sample, sequenced in a study of T cell clones after liver transplantation. Generated by immunoSEQ multiplex PCR, the TCRdb table keeps only in-frame clones and is missing some. The data hold more than 7,500 clones, with around 73% observed a single time. Material: CD8+ T cells from blood, obtained at the 22-month timepoint. All receptors come from a human patient who received a liver transplant. The T cells may come from the graft donor. Each CDR3 is given with its conserved first and last residue. The D gene is left open where the match is weak. Size is stated for part of the rows, as once, few or many counts, or as a class when the clone is expanded.

D: TRBD2
size: .
J: TRBJ2-3
V: TRBV5-4
DNA: TGTGCCAGCAGCGTACTTAGCGGGGGGGCCGATACGCAGTATTTT
CDR3: CASSVLSGGADTQYF

D: .
size: .
J: TRBJ1-2
V: TRBV7-9
DNA: TGTGCCAGCAGCTTAGCCGACGGCTATGGCTACACCTTC
CDR3: CASSLADGYGYTF

D: .
size: once
J: TRBJ2-2
V: TRBV10-1
DNA: TGCGCCAGCAAGAGGGATCGGACCGGGGAGCTGTTTTTT
CDR3: CASKRDRTGELFF

D: .
size: medium-sized
J: TRBJ2-7
V: TRBV19
DNA: TGTGCCAGTAGTATAGAGGACCATTGGGAGCAGTACTTC
CDR3: CASSIEDHWEQYF

D: .
size: .
J: TRBJ2-7
V: TRBV9
DNA: TGTGCCAGCAGCGTAGGGGGAAACTACGAGCAGTACTTC
CDR3: CASSVGGNYEQYF

D: TRBD2
size: .
J: TRBJ2-1
V: TRBV11-2
DNA: TGTGCCAGCAGCTCCCCGGGCAGCGGGGGTACCTACAATGAGCAGTTCTTC
CDR3: CASSSPGSGGTYNEQFF

D: .
size: .
J: TRBJ2-3
V: TRBV4-1
DNA: TGCGCCAGCAGCCAAGTTCACGGGGCCGATACGCAGTATTTT
CDR3: CASSQVHGADTQYF

D: .
size: .
J: TRBJ1-5
V: TRBV28
DNA: TGTGCCAGCAGTCCCACGGGCGGGGTCCGGTCCTGGCAGCATTTT
CDR3: CASSPTGGVRSWQHF

D: .
size: .
J: TRBJ1-1
V: TRBV6-5
DNA: TGTGCCAGCAGTTACGAGGGTAGAGGTGTAGCTTTCTTT
CDR3: CASSYEGRGVAFF

D: .
size: .
J: TRBJ1-4
V: TRBV9
DNA: TGTGCCAGCAGCCCTAGTAACAGTCAGAGTGAAAAACTGTTTTTT
CDR3: CASSPSNSQSEKLFF